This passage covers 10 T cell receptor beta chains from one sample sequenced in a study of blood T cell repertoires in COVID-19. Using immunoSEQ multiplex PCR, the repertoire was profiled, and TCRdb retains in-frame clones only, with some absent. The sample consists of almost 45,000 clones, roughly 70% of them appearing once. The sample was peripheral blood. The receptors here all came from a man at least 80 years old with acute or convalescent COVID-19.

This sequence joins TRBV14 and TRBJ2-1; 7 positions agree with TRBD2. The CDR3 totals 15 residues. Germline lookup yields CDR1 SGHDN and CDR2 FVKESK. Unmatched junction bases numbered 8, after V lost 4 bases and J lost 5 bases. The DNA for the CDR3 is TGTGCCAGCAGCCGCGGGGAGGGCCTGCACAATGAGCAGTTCTTC. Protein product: CASSRGEGLHNEQFF. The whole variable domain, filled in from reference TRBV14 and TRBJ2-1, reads EAGVTQFPSHSVIEKGQTVTLRCDPISGHDNLYWYRRVMGKEIKFLLHFVKESKQDESGMPNNRFLAERTGGTYSTLKVQPAELEDSGVYFCASSRGEGLHNEQFFGPGTRLTVL.

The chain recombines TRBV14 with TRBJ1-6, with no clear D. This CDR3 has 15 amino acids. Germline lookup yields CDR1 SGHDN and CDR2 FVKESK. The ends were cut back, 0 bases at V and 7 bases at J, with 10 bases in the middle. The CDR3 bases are TGTGCCAGCAGCCAAGATTTTGGAGGGAATTCACCCCTCCACTTT. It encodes CASSQDFGGNSPLHF.

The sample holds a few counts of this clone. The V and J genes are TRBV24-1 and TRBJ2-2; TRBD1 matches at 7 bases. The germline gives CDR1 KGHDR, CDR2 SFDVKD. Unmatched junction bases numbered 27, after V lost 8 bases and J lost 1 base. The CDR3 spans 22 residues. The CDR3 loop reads CATIFFWAYGGPGQWNTGELFF. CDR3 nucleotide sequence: TGTGCCACCATTTTTTTTTGGGCTTACGGTGGCCCGGGACAGTGGAACACCGGGGAGCTGTTTTTT.

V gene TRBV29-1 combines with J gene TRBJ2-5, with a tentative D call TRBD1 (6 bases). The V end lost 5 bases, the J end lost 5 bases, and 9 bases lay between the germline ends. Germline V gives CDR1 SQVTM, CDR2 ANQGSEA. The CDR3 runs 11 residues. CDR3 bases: TGCAGCGTTTACGACAGGGAGACCCAGTACTTC. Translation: CSVYDRETQYF.

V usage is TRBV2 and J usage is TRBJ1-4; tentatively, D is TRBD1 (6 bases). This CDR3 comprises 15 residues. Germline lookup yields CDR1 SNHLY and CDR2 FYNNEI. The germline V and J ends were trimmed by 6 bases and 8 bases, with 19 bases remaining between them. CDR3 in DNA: TGTGCCAGCAGCAGACGGGGGGCCGAGGGAGAAAAACTGTTTTTT. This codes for CASSRRGAEGEKLFF.

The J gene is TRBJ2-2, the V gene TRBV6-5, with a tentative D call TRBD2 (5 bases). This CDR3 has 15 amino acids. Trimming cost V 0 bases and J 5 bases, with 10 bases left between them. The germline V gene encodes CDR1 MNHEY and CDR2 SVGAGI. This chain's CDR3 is CASSYSLRGTGELFF. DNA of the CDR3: TGTGCCAGCAGTTACTCCCTTAGAGGGACCGGGGAGCTGTTTTTT.

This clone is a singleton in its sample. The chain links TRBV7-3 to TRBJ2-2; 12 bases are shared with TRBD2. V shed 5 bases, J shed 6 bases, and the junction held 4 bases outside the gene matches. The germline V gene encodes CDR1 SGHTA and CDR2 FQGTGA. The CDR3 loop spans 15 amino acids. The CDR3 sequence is CASSTGTSGSGELFF. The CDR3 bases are TGTGCCAGCAGCACCGGGACTAGCGGGTCCGGGGAGCTGTTTTTT.

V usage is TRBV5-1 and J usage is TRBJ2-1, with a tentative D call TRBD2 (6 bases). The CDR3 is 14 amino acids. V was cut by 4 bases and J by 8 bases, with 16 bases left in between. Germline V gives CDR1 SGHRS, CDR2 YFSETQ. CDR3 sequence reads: CASSKTTSLDEQFF. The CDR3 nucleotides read TGCGCCAGCAGCAAGACGACTAGTCTCGATGAGCAGTTCTTC.

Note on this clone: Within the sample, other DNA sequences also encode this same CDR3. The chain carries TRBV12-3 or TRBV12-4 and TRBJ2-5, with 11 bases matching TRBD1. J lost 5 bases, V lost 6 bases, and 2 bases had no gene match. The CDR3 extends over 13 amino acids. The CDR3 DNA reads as TGTGCCAGCAGCCGGGACAGGGGGGAGACCCAGTACTTC. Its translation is CASSRDRGETQYF.

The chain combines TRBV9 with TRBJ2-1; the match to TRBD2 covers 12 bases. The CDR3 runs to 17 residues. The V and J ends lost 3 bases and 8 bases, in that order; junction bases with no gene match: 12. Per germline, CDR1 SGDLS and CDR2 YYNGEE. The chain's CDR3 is CASSALRLAGVVDEQFF. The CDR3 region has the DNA TGTGCCAGCAGCGCCCTGAGACTAGCGGGAGTAGTAGATGAGCAGTTCTTC.